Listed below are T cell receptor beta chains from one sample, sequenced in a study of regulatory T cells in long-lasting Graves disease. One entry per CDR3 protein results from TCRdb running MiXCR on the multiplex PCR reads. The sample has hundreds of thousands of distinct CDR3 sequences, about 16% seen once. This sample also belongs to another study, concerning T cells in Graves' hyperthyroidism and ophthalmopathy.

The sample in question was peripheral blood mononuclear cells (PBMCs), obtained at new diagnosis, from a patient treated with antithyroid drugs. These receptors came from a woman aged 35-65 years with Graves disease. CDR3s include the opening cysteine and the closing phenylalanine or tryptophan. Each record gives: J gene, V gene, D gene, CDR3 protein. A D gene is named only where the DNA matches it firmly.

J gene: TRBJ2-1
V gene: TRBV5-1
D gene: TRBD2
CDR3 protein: CASSLGASGGVYNEQFF

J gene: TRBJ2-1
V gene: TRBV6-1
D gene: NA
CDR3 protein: CASNRGGQTYNEQFF

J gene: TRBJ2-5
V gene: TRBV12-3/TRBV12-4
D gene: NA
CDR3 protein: CASSWSEGTQYF

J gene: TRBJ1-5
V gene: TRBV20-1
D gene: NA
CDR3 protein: CSARIGGSNQPQHF

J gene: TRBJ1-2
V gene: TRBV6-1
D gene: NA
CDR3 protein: CASTPERGGYTF

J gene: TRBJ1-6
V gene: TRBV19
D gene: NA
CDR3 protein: CASSGPSSPYNSPLHF

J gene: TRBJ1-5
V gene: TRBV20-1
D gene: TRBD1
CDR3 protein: CSATPGTDSNQPQHF

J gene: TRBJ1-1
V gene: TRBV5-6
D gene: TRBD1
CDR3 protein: CASSLGQGAMTEAFF

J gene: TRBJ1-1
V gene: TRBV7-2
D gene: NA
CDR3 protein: CASSLVGTGNTEAFF

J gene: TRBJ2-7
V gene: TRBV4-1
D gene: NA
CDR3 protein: CASSQDRTAQWQYF

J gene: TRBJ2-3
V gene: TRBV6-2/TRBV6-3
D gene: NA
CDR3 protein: CASSYSALTRTDTQYF

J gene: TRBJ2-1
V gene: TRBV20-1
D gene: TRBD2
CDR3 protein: CSARDVGLADPYNEQFF

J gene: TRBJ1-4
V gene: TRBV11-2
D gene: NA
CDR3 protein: CASSLDAQGYEKLFF

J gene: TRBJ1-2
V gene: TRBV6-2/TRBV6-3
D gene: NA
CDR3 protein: CAIRDPANYGYTF